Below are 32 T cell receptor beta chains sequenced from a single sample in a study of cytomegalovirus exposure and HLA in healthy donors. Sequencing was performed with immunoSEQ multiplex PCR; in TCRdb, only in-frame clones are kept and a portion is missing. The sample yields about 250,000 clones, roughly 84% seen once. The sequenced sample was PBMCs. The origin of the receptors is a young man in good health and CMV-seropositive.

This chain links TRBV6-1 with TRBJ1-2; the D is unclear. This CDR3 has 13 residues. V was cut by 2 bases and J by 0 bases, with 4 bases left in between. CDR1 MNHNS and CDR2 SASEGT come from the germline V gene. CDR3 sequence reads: CASSETANYGYTF. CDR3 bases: TGTGCCAGCAGTGAAACGGCTAACTATGGCTACACCTTC.

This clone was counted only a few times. CDR3 loop: CASSQQGALQYF. DNA for the CDR3: TGTGCCAGCAGCCAGCAGGGGGCACTGCAGTACTTC. This chain links TRBV4-2 with TRBJ2-7, with TRBD1 matching 8 bases. Trimming took 3 bases from V and 9 from J; bases not matched to a gene: 4. This CDR3 comprises 12 residues. In germline, CDR1 is LGHNA, CDR2 YNFKEQ.

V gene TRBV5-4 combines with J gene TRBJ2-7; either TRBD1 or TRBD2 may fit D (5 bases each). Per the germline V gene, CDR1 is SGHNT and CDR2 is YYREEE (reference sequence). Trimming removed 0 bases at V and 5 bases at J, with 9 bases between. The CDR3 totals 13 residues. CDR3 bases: TGTGCCAGCAGCTTGGCGGGGCCGAACGAGCAGTACTTC. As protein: CASSLAGPNEQYF.

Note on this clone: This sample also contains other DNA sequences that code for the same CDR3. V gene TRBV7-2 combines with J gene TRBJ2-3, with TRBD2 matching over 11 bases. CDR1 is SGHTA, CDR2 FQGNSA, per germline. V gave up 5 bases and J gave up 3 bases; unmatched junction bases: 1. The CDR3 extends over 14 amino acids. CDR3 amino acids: CASSPSGRTDTQYF. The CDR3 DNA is TGTGCCAGCAGCCCTAGCGGGAGGACAGATACGCAGTATTTT. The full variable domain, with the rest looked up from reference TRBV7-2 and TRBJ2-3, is GAGVSQSPSNKVTEKGKDVELRCDPISGHTALYWYRQSLGQGLEFLIYFQGNSAPDKSGLPSDRFSAERTGGSVSTLTIQRTQQEDSAVYLCASSPSGRTDTQYFGPGTRLTVL.

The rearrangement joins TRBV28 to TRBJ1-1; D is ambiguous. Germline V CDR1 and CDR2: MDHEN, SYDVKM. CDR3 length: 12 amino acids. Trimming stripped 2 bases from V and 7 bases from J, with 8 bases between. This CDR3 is CASSLGGHEAFF. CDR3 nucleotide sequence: TGTGCCAGCAGTTTAGGCGGGCATGAAGCTTTCTTT. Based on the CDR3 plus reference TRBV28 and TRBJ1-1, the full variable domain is DVKVTQSSRYLVKRTGEKVFLECVQDMDHENMFWYRQDPGLGLRLIYFSYDVKMKEKGDIPEGYSVSREKKERFSLILESASTNQTSMYLCASSLGGHEAFFGQGTRLTVV.

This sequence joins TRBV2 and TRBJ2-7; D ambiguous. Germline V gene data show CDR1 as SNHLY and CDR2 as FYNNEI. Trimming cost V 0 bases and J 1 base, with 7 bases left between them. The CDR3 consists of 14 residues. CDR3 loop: CASSEARGSYEQYF. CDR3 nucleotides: TGTGCCAGCAGTGAAGCGCGCGGTTCCTACGAGCAGTACTTC. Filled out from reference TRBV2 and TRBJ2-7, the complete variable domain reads EPEVTQTPSHQVTQMGQEVILRCVPISNHLYFYWYRQILGQKVEFLVSFYNNEISEKSEIFDDQFSVERPDGSNFTLKIRSTKLEDSAMYFCASSEARGSYEQYFGPGTRLTVT.

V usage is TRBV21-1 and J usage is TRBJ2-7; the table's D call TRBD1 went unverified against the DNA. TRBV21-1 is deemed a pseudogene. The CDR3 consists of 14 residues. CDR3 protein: CASRARGRPYEQYF. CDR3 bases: TGTGCCAGCAGGGCGAGGGGGAGACCCTACGAGCAGTACTTC.

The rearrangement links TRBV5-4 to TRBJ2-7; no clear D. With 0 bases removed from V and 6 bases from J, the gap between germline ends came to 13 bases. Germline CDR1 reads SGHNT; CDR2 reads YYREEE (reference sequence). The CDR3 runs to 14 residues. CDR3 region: CASSLALQPGEQYF. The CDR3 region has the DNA TGTGCCAGCAGCTTGGCCCTCCAGCCGGGCGAGCAGTACTTC.

The CDR3 sequence is CSVVSGETQYF. CDR3 in DNA: TGCAGCGTTGTATCTGGGGAGACCCAGTACTTC. The V and J genes are TRBV29-1 and TRBJ2-5; D call uncertain. Germline V gene sequence: CDR1 SQVTM, CDR2 ANQGSEA. The CDR3 sequence is 11 residues long. The ends were cut back, 4 bases at V and 5 bases at J, with 8 bases in the middle. Looking up the rest from reference TRBV29-1 and TRBJ2-5 gives the full variable domain: SAVISQKPSRDICQRGTSLTIQCQVDSQVTMMFWYRQQPGQSLTLIATANQGSEATYESGFVIDKFPISRPNLTFSTLTVSNMSPEDSSIYLCSVVSGETQYFGPGTRLLVL.

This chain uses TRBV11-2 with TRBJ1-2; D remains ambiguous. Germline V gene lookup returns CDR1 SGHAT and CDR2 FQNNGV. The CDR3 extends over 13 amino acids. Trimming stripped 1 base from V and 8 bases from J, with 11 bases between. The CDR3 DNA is TGTGCCAGCAGCTTAGGGCAGCGGCTGGGCTACACCTTC. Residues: CASSLGQRLGYTF.

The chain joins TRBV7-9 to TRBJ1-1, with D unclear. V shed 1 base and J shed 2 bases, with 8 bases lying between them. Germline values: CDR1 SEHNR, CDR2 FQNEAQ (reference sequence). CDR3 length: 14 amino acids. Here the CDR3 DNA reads TGTGCCAGCAGCTTAGAGGCCAGAAACACTGAAGCTTTCTTT. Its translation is CASSLEARNTEAFF.

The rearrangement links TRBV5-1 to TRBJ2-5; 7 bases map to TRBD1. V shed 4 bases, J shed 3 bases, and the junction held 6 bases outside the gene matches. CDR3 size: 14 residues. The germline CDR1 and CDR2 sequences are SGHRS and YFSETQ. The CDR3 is CASSNRDRKETQYF. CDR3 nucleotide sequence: TGCGCCAGCAGCAACCGGGACAGAAAAGAGACCCAGTACTTC. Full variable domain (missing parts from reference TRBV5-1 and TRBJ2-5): KAGVTQTPRYLIKTRGQQVTLSCSPISGHRSVSWYQQTPGQGLQFLFEYFSETQRNKGNFPGRFSGRQFSNSRSEMNVSTLELGDSALYLCASSNRDRKETQYFGPGTRLLVL.

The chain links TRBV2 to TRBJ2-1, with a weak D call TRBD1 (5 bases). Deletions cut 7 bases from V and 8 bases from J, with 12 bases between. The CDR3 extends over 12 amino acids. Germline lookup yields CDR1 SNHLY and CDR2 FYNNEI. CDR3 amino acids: CASNPPGYEQFF. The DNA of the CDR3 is TGTGCCAGCAACCCCCCAGGGTATGAGCAGTTCTTC.

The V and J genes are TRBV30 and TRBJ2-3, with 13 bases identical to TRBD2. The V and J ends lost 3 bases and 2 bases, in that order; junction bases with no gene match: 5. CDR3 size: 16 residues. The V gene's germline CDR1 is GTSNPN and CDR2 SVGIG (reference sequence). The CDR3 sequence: CAWSPGLAGDTDTQYF. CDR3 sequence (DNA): TGTGCCTGGAGCCCCGGACTAGCGGGAGACACAGATACGCAGTATTTT.

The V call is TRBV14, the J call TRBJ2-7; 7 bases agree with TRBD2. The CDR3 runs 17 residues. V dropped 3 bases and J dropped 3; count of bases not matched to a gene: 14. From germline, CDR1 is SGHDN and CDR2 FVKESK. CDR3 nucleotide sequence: TGTGCCAGCAGCCAGACCTGGGAGGGGCCGTTGAGCTACGAGCAGTACTTC. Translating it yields CASSQTWEGPLSYEQYF.

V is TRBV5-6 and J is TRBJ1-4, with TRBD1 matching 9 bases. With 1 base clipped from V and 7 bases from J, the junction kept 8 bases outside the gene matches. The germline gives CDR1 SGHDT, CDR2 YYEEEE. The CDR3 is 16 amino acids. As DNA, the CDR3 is TGTGCCAGCAGCTTGTGGGACGGGACAGGGCTTGAAAAACTGTTTTTT. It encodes CASSLWDGTGLEKLFF.

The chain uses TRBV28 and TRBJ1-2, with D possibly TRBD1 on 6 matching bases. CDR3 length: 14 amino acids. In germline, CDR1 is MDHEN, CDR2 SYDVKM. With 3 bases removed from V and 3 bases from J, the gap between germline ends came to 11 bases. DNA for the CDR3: TGTGCCAGCAGTTTGTTCAGGGGAGACTATGGCTACACCTTC. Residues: CASSLFRGDYGYTF.

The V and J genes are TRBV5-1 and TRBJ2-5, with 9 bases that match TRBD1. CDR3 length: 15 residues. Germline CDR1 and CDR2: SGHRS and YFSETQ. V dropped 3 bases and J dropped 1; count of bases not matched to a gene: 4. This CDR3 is CASSSGTGPQETQYF. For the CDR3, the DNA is TGCGCCAGCAGCTCCGGGACAGGGCCCCAAGAGACCCAGTACTTC.

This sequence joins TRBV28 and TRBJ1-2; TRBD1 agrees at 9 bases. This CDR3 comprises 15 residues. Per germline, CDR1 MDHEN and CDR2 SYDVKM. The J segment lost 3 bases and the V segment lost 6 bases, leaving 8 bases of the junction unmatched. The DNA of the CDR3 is TGTGCCAGCAGGTCGTACAGGGGGCGCGACTATGGCTACACCTTC. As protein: CASRSYRGRDYGYTF.

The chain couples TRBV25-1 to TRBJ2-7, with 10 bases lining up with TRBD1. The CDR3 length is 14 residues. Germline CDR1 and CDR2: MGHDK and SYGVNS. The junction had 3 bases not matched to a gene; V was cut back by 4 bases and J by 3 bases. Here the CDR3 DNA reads TGTGCCAGCAGTGGGGACAGGGGACTCTACGAGCAGTACTTC. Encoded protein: CASSGDRGLYEQYF.

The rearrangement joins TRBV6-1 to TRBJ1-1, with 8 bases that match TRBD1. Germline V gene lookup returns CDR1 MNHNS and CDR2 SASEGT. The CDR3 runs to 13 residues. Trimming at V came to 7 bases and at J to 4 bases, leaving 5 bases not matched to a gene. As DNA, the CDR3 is TGTGCCAGCAAATACAGGGGGGTCACTGAAGCTTTCTTT. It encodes CASKYRGVTEAFF.

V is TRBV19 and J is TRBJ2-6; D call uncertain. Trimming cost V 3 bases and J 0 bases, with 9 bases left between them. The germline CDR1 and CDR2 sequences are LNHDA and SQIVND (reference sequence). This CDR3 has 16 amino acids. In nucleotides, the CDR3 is TGTGCCAGTAGTATCACCCACGACTCTGGGGCCAACGTCCTGACTTTC. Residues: CASSITHDSGANVLTF. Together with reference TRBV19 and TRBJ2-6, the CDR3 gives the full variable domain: DGGITQSPKYLFRKEGQNVTLSCEQNLNHDAMYWYRQDPGQGLRLIYYSQIVNDFQKGDIAEGYSVSREKKESFPLTVTSAQKNPTAFYLCASSITHDSGANVLTFGAGSRLTVL.

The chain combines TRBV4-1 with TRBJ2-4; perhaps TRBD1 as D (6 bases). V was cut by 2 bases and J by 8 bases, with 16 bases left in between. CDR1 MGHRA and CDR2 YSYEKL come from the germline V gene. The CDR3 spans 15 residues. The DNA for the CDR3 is TGCGCCAGCAGCCAATCAGGGGTGTCAGGGGACATTCAGTACTTC. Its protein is CASSQSGVSGDIQYF.

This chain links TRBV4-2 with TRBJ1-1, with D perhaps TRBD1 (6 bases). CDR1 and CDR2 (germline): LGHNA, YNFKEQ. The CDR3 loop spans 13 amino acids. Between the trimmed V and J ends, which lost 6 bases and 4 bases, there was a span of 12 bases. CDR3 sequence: CASRKEGGTEAFF. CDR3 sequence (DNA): TGTGCCAGCAGGAAGGAGGGGGGCACTGAAGCTTTCTTT.

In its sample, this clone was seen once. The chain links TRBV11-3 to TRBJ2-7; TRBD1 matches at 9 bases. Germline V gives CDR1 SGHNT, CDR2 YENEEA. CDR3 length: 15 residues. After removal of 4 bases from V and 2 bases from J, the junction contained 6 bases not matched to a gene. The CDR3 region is CASSSGQGYAYEQYF. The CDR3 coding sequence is TGTGCCAGCAGCTCGGGACAGGGATACGCCTACGAGCAGTACTTC.

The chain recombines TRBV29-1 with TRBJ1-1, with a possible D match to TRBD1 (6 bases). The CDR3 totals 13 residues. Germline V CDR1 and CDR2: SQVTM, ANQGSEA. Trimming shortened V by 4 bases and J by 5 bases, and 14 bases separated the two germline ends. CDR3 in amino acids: CSVGGAGVTEAFF. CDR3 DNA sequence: TGCAGCGTTGGTGGGGCAGGGGTGACTGAAGCTTTCTTT.

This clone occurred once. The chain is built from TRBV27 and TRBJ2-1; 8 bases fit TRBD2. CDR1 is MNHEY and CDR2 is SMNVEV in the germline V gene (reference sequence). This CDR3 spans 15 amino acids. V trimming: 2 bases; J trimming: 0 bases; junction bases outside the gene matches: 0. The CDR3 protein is CASSLTSGSYNEQFF. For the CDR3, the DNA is TGTGCCAGCAGTTTAACTAGCGGCTCCTACAATGAGCAGTTCTTC.

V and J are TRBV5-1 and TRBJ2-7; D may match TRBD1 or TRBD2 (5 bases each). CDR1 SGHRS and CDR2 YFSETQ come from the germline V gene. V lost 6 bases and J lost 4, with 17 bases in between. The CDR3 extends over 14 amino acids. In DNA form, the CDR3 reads TGCGCCAGCACTCCCGGGACGGCAACTTACGAGCAGTACTTC. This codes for CASTPGTATYEQYF.

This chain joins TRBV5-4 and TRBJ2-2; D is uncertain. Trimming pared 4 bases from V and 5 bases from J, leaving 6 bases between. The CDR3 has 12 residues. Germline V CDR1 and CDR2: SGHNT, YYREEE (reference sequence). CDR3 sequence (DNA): TGTGCCAGCAGCCCCTTGACCGGGGAGCTGTTTTTT. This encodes CASSPLTGELFF.

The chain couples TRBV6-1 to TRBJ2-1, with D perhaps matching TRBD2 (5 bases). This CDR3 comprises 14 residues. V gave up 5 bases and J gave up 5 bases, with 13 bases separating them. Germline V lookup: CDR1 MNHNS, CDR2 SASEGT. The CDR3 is CASSSIATNNEQFF. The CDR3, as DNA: TGTGCCAGCAGTAGTATAGCGACCAACAATGAGCAGTTCTTC.

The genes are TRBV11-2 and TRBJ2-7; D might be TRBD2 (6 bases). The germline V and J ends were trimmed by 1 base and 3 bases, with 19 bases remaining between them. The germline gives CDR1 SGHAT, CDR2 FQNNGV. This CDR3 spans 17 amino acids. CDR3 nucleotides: TGTGCCAGCAGCTTAGTTGGGGGATGGAGGGCCCTCTACGAGCAGTACTTC. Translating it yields CASSLVGGWRALYEQYF.

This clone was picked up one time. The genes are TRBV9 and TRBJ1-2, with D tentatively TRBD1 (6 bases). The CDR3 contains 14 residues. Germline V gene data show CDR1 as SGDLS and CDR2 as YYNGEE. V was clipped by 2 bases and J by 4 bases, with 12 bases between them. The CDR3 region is CASSVDSPSYGYTF. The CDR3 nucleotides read TGTGCCAGCAGCGTGGACAGCCCGAGCTATGGCTACACCTTC.